A selection of T cell receptor beta chains follows, all from one sample in a study of cytomegalovirus exposure and HLA in healthy donors. The protocol was immunoSEQ multiplex PCR, while the TCRdb copy is restricted to in-frame clones and leaves out a portion. The table includes 60,000 to 70,000 clones, 65% to 80% detected once. Sequencing was performed on PBMCs. All receptors come from a woman aged 25 to 39 in good health and CMV-seronegative. The CDR3 runs from the conserved cysteine through the conserved F or W. The D gene is left open where the match is weak. Size tells how often a clone was seen (once, few, many) or the class of an expanded clone, and some rows leave it out.

D	V	size	J	DNA	CDR3
-	TRBV5-4	-	TRBJ1-2	TGTGCCAGCAGCTCAGGGGACGGATTCACCTACACCTTC	CASSSGDGFTYTF
TRBD2	TRBV13	-	TRBJ2-6	TGTGTCAGCAGCCCATACCCCCAACTAGCGGCGGGGGCCAACGTCCTGACTTTC	CVSSPYPQLAAGANVLTF
TRBD1	TRBV18	-	TRBJ2-7	TGTGCCAGCTCACCGACAGGGACCTCCTACGAGCAGTACTTC	CASSPTGTSYEQYF
TRBD2	TRBV6-1	-	TRBJ2-1	TGTGCCAGCAGTGAATCGCGGGGGGGGCAGTTCTTC	CASSESRGGQFF
TRBD2	TRBV19	-	TRBJ2-7	TGTGCCAGTAGTAGAGGGACTAGCGGGAACTACGAGCAGTACTTC	CASSRGTSGNYEQYF
TRBD1	TRBV13	once	TRBJ2-1	TGTGCCAGCAGCTTAGTTGCCAGGAACAGGGGTGAGCAGTTCTTC	CASSLVARNRGEQFF
-	TRBV29-1	-	TRBJ1-1	TGCACAGCAAGGGAGGGCGGAACTGAAGCTTTCTTT	CTAREGGTEAFF
-	TRBV7-9	-	TRBJ2-5	TGTGCCAGCAGCTTAGATCTAGGTTTGGCTCAAGAGACCCAGTACTTC	CASSLDLGLAQETQYF
TRBD1	TRBV29-1	-	TRBJ2-7	TGCAGCGCGGAAAATACAGGACAGGGAGGCCTCGAGCAGTACTTC	CSAENTGQGGLEQYF
TRBD2	TRBV9	-	TRBJ2-1	TGTGCCAGCAGCGTAGTGGCTAGCGGGAGCTCAGCTGAGCAGTTCTTC	CASSVVASGSSAEQFF
-	TRBV19	-	TRBJ2-1	TGTGCCAGTAGTATAACAGGGCCTTACAATGAGCAGTTCTTC	CASSITGPYNEQFF
-	TRBV7-2	-	TRBJ2-5	TGTGCCAGCAGCCATCAACTAGCACGCCAAGAGACCCAGTACTTC	CASSHQLARQETQYF
-	TRBV11-3	-	TRBJ1-2	TGTGCCAGCAGCCTTAGTGGTTTAGGCTACACCTTC	CASSLSGLGYTF
TRBD1	TRBV4-3	-	TRBJ1-6	TGCGCCAGCAGCCAAGAAGTCAGGGGGAATTCACCCCTCCACTTT	CASSQEVRGNSPLHF
TRBD1	TRBV10-3	-	TRBJ2-5	TGTGCCATCAGAGGGACAGGGCAAGAGACCCAGTACTTC	CAIRGTGQETQYF
TRBD1	TRBV15	few	TRBJ1-6	TGTGCCACCGACAGGGGCCCGATCAATCTCCACTTT	CATDRGPINLHF
TRBD1	TRBV25-1	-	TRBJ2-2	TGTGCCAGCAGCCCGGGGACAGGGGGCTCCGGGGAGCTGTTTTTT	CASSPGTGGSGELFF
-	TRBV19	-	TRBJ1-1	TGTGCCAGTAGTCCCTTGGACAGATCGAACACTGAAGCTTTCTTT	CASSPLDRSNTEAFF
-	TRBV7-3	-	TRBJ2-1	TGTGCCACCGCGGACTCGCCCTACAATGAGCAGTTCTTC	CATADSPYNEQFF
-	TRBV4-1	-	TRBJ2-3	TGCGCCAGCAGCCAAGCTGTGGGGGGTGGGACAGATACGCAGTATTTT	CASSQAVGGGTDTQYF
-	TRBV19	-	TRBJ1-4	TGTGCCAGGAACTTAGCAACTAATGAAAAACTGTTTTTT	CARNLATNEKLFF
-	TRBV7-9	-	TRBJ1-5	TGTGCCAGCAGCTCCCTGACAGACAATCAGCCCCAGCATTTT	CASSSLTDNQPQHF
TRBD2	TRBV2	-	TRBJ2-5	TGTGCCAGCAGTGCTCGTTTGTCGGGGGGATTACAAGAGACCCAGTACTTC	CASSARLSGGLQETQYF
TRBD2	TRBV27	once	TRBJ2-3	TGTGCCAGCAGTTTCAGGCTAGCGGGAGGGCCAGATACGCAGTATTTT	CASSFRLAGGPDTQYF
-	TRBV7-2	-	TRBJ2-1	TGTGCCAGCAGCTCCCTAAACAATGAGCAGTTCTTC	CASSSLNNEQFF
-	TRBV6-5	-	TRBJ2-1	TGTGCCAGCAGTTACTCGGACAGTCAGGATGAGCAGTTCTTC	CASSYSDSQDEQFF
TRBD1	TRBV6-5	few	TRBJ1-2	TGTGCCAGCAGTCCCAGGGGGCATCTCTATGGCTACACCTTC	CASSPRGHLYGYTF
TRBD1	TRBV4-3	-	TRBJ1-2	TGCGCCAGCAGCCCAGTCCCGGGACAGACGATCTATGGCTACACCTTC	CASSPVPGQTIYGYTF
-	TRBV9	-	TRBJ2-3	TGTGCCAGCAGCTCCGGTGAAAGCACGCAGTATTTT	CASSSGESTQYF
-	TRBV27	-	TRBJ2-1	TGTGCCAGCAGTTTTGGGGCTGACCAGGATGAGCAGTTCTTC	CASSFGADQDEQFF
TRBD2	TRBV9	-	TRBJ2-3	TGTGCCAGCAGCGTAGTTGCGGGGGGCGGCACAGATACGCAGTATTTT	CASSVVAGGGTDTQYF
TRBD1	TRBV6-1	-	TRBJ1-2	TGTGCCAGCAGTGCCGAGGGGACAGGGGGCCGTAGGAACTATGGCTACACCTTC	CASSAEGTGGRRNYGYTF
TRBD2	TRBV7-6	-	TRBJ2-1	TGTGCCAGCAGCTTCGATAGCGGGAGAACCTACAATGAGCAGTTCTTC	CASSFDSGRTYNEQFF
-	TRBV11-2	-	TRBJ2-3	TGTGCCAGCAGCCTTCGACAGGGCACAGATACGCAGTATTTT	CASSLRQGTDTQYF
-	TRBV7-9	-	TRBJ2-5	TGTGCCAGCAGCTTGACAGCGTACCAAGAGACCCAGTACTTC	CASSLTAYQETQYF
TRBD2	TRBV6-5	few	TRBJ2-5	TGTGCCAGCGGGGCTAGCGGGGAGACCCAGTACTTC	CASGASGETQYF
TRBD1	TRBV19	-	TRBJ1-5	TGTGCCAGTAGACAGGGGGCAAGCAATCAGCCCCAGCATTTT	CASRQGASNQPQHF
TRBD1	TRBV2	few	TRBJ1-2	TGTGCCAGCAGTGAAGGACAGGGGGAGCTCTATGGCTACACCTTC	CASSEGQGELYGYTF
TRBD2	TRBV4-3	-	TRBJ2-1	TGCGCCAGCAGCCCCCAGCGAGCGGGAGAGCAGTTCTTC	CASSPQRAGEQFF
TRBD1	TRBV7-9	-	TRBJ1-4	TGTGCCAGCAGCTCGGGACAGGGCAGGGGGAATGAAAAACTGTTTTTT	CASSSGQGRGNEKLFF
-	TRBV11-2	-	TRBJ1-2	TGTGCCAGCAGCTTAGGGACAAACTATGGCTACACCTTC	CASSLGTNYGYTF
TRBD1	TRBV6-5	-	TRBJ1-5	TGTGCCAGCAGTGAACAGGGGAATCAGCCCCAGCATTTT	CASSEQGNQPQHF
-	TRBV7-8	-	TRBJ2-2	TGTGCCAGCAGCTCGGACACCGGGGAGCTGTTTTTT	CASSSDTGELFF